Shown below are 28 T cell receptor beta chains from a single sample sequenced in a study of tumor T cells in aggressive B-cell lymphoma. TCRdb's copy holds only in-frame clones and misses some; the assay was immunoSEQ multiplex PCR. The sample lists about 920 clones, 88% occurring once. The sequencing input was tumor tissue. These receptors originate from an adult with diffuse large B cell lymphoma.

The chain uses TRBV7-6 and TRBJ2-7, with D perhaps TRBD2 (6 bases). V shed 4 bases and J shed 6 bases, with 16 bases lying between them. The CDR3 extends over 14 amino acids. The germline CDR1 and CDR2 sequences are SGHVS and FNYEAQ. CDR3 sequence reads: CASSWRLEVGEQYF. CDR3 in DNA: TGTGCCAGCAGCTGGAGACTAGAGGTGGGCGAGCAGTACTTC.

The gene calls are TRBV19 and TRBJ1-2; D perhaps matches TRBD1 (5 bases). The CDR3 loop spans 16 amino acids. Germline assignment: CDR1 LNHDA and CDR2 SQIVND (reference sequence). V was trimmed by 6 bases and J by 1 base, leaving 18 bases between them. The CDR3 DNA reads as TGTGCCAGTAGCCCCGAGGCAGGGATCGATAACTATGGCTACACCTTC. This sequence encodes CASSPEAGIDNYGYTF.

The chain is built from TRBV18 and TRBJ2-7; D is ambiguous. V lost 2 bases and J 6 bases, leaving 8 bases between the germline ends. CDR1 is KGHSH, CDR2 LQKENI, per germline. CDR3 length: 12 residues. CDR3 DNA: TGTGCCAGCTCACCAGAATACGGCGAGCAGTACTTC. It specifies CASSPEYGEQYF.

The chain couples TRBV6-1 to TRBJ2-3; no firm D call. This CDR3 spans 13 amino acids. The germline gives CDR1 MNHNS, CDR2 SASEGT. V was pared by 6 bases and J by 3 bases, with 10 bases between. The CDR3 nucleotides read TGTGCCAGCAGCCCCCCCCCTACAGATACGCAGTATTTT. Its protein is CASSPPPTDTQYF.

This chain joins TRBV11-3 and TRBJ2-7; tentative D call: TRBD1 (5 bases). Trimming shortened V by 5 bases and J by 6 bases, and 14 bases separated the two germline ends. This CDR3 is 13 amino acids long. Germline V gene data show CDR1 as SGHNT and CDR2 as YENEEA. The CDR3 reads CASSPRDSIEQYF. In DNA form, the CDR3 reads TGTGCCAGCAGCCCCAGGGATTCCATCGAGCAGTACTTC.

As for this clone: A read error may account for a junction end that differs from germline. At the DNA level, this CDR3 is encoded by other sequences in the same sample as well. J is TRBJ1-6 and V is TRBV7-2; possible D gene TRBD1, 6 bases. CDR3 size: 14 residues. The germline CDR1 and CDR2 sequences are SGHTA and FQGNSA. The CDR3, as DNA: TGTGCCAGCAGCCCAGGACAGAGTAATTCCCCCCTCCACTTT. Protein sequence: CASSPGQSNSPLHF.

CDR3 region: CASFGASYNEQFF. DNA for the CDR3: TGCGCCAGTTTTGGGGCCTCCTACAATGAGCAGTTCTTC. This sequence joins TRBV4-1 and TRBJ2-1; the D gene is possibly TRBD1 (5 bases). V shed 9 bases and J shed 0 bases, with 9 bases lying between them. The CDR3 covers 13 residues. Germline CDR1 and CDR2: MGHRA and YSYEKL.

This clone was recorded once. The chain uses TRBV19 and TRBJ2-3; D not certain. Trimming removed 3 bases at V and 2 bases at J, with 15 bases between. Germline CDR1 is LNHDA and CDR2 is SQIVND (reference sequence). The CDR3 spans 16 residues. CDR3 coding DNA: TGTGCCAGTAGTATGTCGATAGCTGGGTACACAGATACGCAGTATTTT. This gives the protein CASSMSIAGYTDTQYF.

Only one count was recorded for this clone. This chain uses TRBV2 with TRBJ2-3; unclear D gene. This CDR3 has 12 residues. The germline gives CDR1 SNHLY, CDR2 FYNNEI. The V end lost 11 bases, the J end lost 2 bases, and 11 bases lay between the germline ends. DNA of the CDR3: TGTGCCGGAGCGAAGGCCACAGATACGCAGTATTTT. It yields the protein CAGAKATDTQYF.

The CDR3 nucleotides read TGTGCCAGCAGTCTCACCCCGCCTAGCGGGATACGCACAGATACGCAGTATTTT. Translation gives CASSLTPPSGIRTDTQYF. The chain is built from TRBV28 and TRBJ2-3, with 9 bases identical to TRBD2. Germline assignment: CDR1 MDHEN and CDR2 SYDVKM. Trimming took 5 bases from V and 1 from J; bases not matched to a gene: 13. CDR3 length equals 18 residues.

This clone has only a few counts. The chain is built from TRBV19 and TRBJ1-6, with D possibly TRBD1 on 5 matching bases. V lost 9 bases, J lost 2 bases, and 8 bases lay in between. The CDR3 is made up of 13 amino acids. Looked up from germline, CDR1 is LNHDA and CDR2 is SQIVND (reference sequence). The CDR3: CASAGPYNSPLHF. The CDR3 DNA sequence: TGTGCCAGCGCAGGGCCCTATAATTCACCCCTCCACTTT.

In this sample, this clone turned up a few times. This chain connects TRBV19 to TRBJ2-5, with a possible D match to TRBD2 (7 bases). V was trimmed by 3 bases and J by 5 bases, leaving 16 bases between them. CDR1 is LNHDA, CDR2 SQIVND, per germline (reference sequence). This CDR3 contains 15 residues. The CDR3 loop reads CASSILSGEGETQYF. Written as DNA, the CDR3 is TGTGCCAGTAGTATTTTGTCAGGGGAGGGGGAGACCCAGTACTTC.

V usage is TRBV7-9 and J usage is TRBJ1-4; D gene uncertain. Per germline, CDR1 SEHNR and CDR2 FQNEAQ (reference sequence). Trimming took off 3 bases at V and 7 bases at J, with 6 bases between the two ends. CDR3 length: 12 residues. The CDR3 loop is CASSFLPEKLFF. The CDR3 nucleotides read TGTGCCAGCAGCTTCCTTCCTGAAAAACTGTTTTTT.

This clone was seen a handful of times. The chain has TRBV5-4 and TRBJ2-2; TRBD1 might be the D (6 bases). V lost 0 bases and J lost 2, with 11 bases in between. Germline assignment: CDR1 SGHNT and CDR2 YYREEE (reference sequence). The CDR3 totals 16 residues. The CDR3 region is CASSLGWTENTGELFF. The CDR3 DNA reads as TGTGCCAGCAGCTTGGGGTGGACAGAAAACACCGGGGAGCTGTTTTTT.

The chain uses TRBV30 and TRBJ2-1; TRBD2 matches 12 bases. The length of the CDR3 is 15 residues. Looked up from germline, CDR1 is GTSNPN and CDR2 is SVGIG (reference sequence). V lost 4 bases, J lost 6 bases, and 7 bases stayed unmatched. CDR3 loop: CAWTKGLAGRNEQFF. The CDR3 DNA reads TGTGCCTGGACCAAGGGACTAGCGGGCCGCAATGAGCAGTTCTTC.

The rearrangement joins TRBV6-5 to TRBJ1-5, with TRBD1 as a possible D gene (5 bases). The germline CDR1 and CDR2 sequences are MNHEY and SVGAGI. CDR3 length: 13 residues. V lost 8 bases, J lost 1 base, and 9 bases lay in between. The CDR3 here is CASGAASNQPQHF. CDR3 DNA: TGTGCCAGCGGGGCGGCGAGCAATCAGCCCCAGCATTTT.

The chain recombines TRBV5-1 with TRBJ2-3, with no clear D. Germline CDR1 is SGHRS and CDR2 is YFSETQ. CDR3 size: 14 residues. Trimming cost V 0 bases and J 2 bases, with 7 bases left between them. DNA of the CDR3: TGCGCCAGCAGCTTGGGCCAGGACACAGATACGCAGTATTTT. This encodes CASSLGQDTDTQYF. Looking up the rest from reference TRBV5-1 and TRBJ2-3 gives the full variable domain: KAGVTQTPRYLIKTRGQQVTLSCSPISGHRSVSWYQQTPGQGLQFLFEYFSETQRNKGNFPGRFSGRQFSNSRSEMNVSTLELGDSALYLCASSLGQDTDTQYFGPGTRLTVL.

The genes are TRBV19 and TRBJ1-2; TRBD1 matches at 10 bases. The CDR3 is 12 amino acids. Germline V gene sequence: CDR1 LNHDA, CDR2 SQIVND (reference sequence). With V trimmed by 6 bases and J by 7 bases, 2 bases remained unmatched. This CDR3 is CASRRDRGGYTF. As DNA, the CDR3 is TGTGCCAGTAGAAGGGACAGGGGTGGCTACACCTTC.

CDR3 sequence: CASTQGYEQYF. In DNA, the CDR3 is TGCGCCAGCACCCAGGGGTACGAGCAGTACTTC. The chain recombines TRBV5-1 with TRBJ2-7, with D maybe TRBD1 (6 bases). Germline loops: CDR1 SGHRS, CDR2 YFSETQ. V lost 6 bases to trimming and J lost 4 bases, with 8 bases between them. The CDR3 length is 11 residues.

The chain links TRBV28 to TRBJ1-1; a possible D gene is TRBD1 (6 bases). Germline loops: CDR1 MDHEN, CDR2 SYDVKM. Trimming cost V 6 bases and J 4 bases, with 15 bases left between them. This CDR3 has 14 residues. CDR3 bases: TGTGCCAGCAGCGAACCGTACAGGGTCACTGAAGCTTTCTTT. Translating it yields CASSEPYRVTEAFF.

The rearrangement uses TRBV9 and TRBJ1-5, with D possibly being TRBD1 (5 bases). Germline V CDR1 and CDR2: SGDLS, YYNGEE. The CDR3 spans 14 residues. Deletions cut 4 bases from V and 6 bases from J, with 14 bases between. DNA for the CDR3: TGTGCCAGCAGCATGCAGGGTGGAAGTCAGCCCCAGCATTTT. Amino acids: CASSMQGGSQPQHF.

The chain has TRBV6-5 and TRBJ2-7; no definite D call. Trimming removed 1 base from V and 1 base from J, with 14 bases in between. The CDR3 is 16 amino acids. CDR1 and CDR2 (germline): MNHEY, SVGAGI. The chain's CDR3 is CASSYLVGRKSYEQYF. CDR3 DNA: TGTGCCAGCAGTTACTTGGTTGGCAGGAAATCCTACGAGCAGTACTTC.

V is TRBV10-2 and J is TRBJ2-1, with 7 bases aligning to TRBD1. Germline loops: CDR1 WSHSY, CDR2 SAAADI. This CDR3 has 15 amino acids. After removal of 8 bases from V and 2 bases from J, the junction contained 9 bases not matched to a gene. CDR3 sequence: CASGPTGTTYNEQFF. The CDR3 DNA follows: TGCGCCAGCGGCCCGACAGGGACAACCTACAATGAGCAGTTCTTC.

CDR3 sequence: CASSLTSGRSNEQFF. The CDR3 DNA follows: TGTGCCAGCAGCCTGACTAGCGGGAGAAGCAATGAGCAGTTCTTC. The chain joins TRBV9 to TRBJ2-1; 12 nucleotides line up with TRBD2. The germline CDR1 and CDR2 sequences are SGDLS and YYNGEE. The CDR3 loop spans 15 amino acids. V was clipped by 4 bases and J by 6 bases; unmatched bases: 5.

This chain uses TRBV19 with TRBJ1-5; 10 bases match TRBD1. The CDR3 contains 14 residues. V lost 7 bases to trimming and J lost 5 bases; unmatched junction nucleotides: 5. CDR1 is LNHDA and CDR2 is SQIVND in the germline V gene (reference sequence). The CDR3 bases are TGTGCCAGTATGACAGGGGGCTCTCATCAGCCCCAGCATTTT. Its translation is CASMTGGSHQPQHF.

This sequence joins TRBV28 and TRBJ1-4, with 8 bases identical to TRBD1. Unmatched junction bases numbered 5, after V lost 1 base and J lost 4 bases. The CDR3 extends over 16 amino acids. Germline V lookup: CDR1 MDHEN, CDR2 SYDVKM. This CDR3 is CASSLLQGEINEKLFF. The CDR3 DNA reads TGTGCCAGCAGTTTATTACAGGGGGAGATTAATGAAAAACTGTTTTTT.

CDR3 loop: CASSPAGGAYEQYF. Written as DNA, the CDR3 is TGTGCCAGCAGCCCCGCCGGGGGGGCCTACGAGCAGTACTTC. V is TRBV7-2 and J is TRBJ2-7; TRBD2 aligns across 8 bases. Germline V gene lookup returns CDR1 SGHTA and CDR2 FQGNSA. The CDR3 totals 14 residues. Trimming took 5 bases from V and 2 from J; bases not matched to a gene: 5.

This chain links TRBV6-5 with TRBJ1-5; 9 nucleotides agree with TRBD1. The ends lost 3 bases at V and 2 bases at J; junction bases unmatched: 2. Germline V gives CDR1 MNHEY, CDR2 SVGAGI. The CDR3 consists of 15 residues. CDR3 nucleotides: TGTGCCAGCAGTTATAGACAGGGGGGCAATCAGCCCCAGCATTTT. Its protein is CASSYRQGGNQPQHF.